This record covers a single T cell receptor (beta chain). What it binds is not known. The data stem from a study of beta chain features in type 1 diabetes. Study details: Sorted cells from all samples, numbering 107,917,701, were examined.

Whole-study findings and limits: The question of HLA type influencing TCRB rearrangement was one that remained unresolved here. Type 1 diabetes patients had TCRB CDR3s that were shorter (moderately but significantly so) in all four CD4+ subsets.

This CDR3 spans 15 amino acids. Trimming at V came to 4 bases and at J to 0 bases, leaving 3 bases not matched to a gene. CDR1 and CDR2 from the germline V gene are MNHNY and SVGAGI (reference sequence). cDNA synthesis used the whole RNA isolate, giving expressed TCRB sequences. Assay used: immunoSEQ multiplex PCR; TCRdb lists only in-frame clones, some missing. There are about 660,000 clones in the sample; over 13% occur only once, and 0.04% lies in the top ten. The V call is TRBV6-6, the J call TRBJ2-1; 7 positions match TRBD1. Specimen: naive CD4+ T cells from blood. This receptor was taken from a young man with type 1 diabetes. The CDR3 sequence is CASSLTGSSYNEQFF. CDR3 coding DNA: TGTGCCAGCAGTTTGACAGGGAGCTCCTACAATGAGCAGTTCTTC.